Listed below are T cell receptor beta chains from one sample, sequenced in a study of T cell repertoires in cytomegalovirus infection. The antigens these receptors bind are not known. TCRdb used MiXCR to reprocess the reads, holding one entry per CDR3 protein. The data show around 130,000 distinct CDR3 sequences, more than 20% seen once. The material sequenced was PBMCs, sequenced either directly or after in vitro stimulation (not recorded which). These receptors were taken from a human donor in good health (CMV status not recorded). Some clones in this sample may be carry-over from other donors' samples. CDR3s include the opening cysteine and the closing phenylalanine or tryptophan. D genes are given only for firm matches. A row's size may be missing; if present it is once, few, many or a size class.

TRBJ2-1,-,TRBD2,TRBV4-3,CASSQATGGLHYNEQFF,TGCGCCAGCAGCCAGGCCACGGGGGGACTCCACTACAATGAGCAGTTCTTC
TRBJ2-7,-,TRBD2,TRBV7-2,CASSPGLAFPEQYF,TGTGCCAGCAGCCCGGGACTAGCGTTCCCCGAGCAGTACTTC
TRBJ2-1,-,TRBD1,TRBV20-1,CSARTGLGNEQFF,TGCAGTGCCCGGACAGGGCTAGGGAATGAGCAGTTCTTC
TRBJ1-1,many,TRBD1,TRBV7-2,CASSHRTGGVTEAFF,TGTGCCAGCAGCCACCGGACAGGGGGAGTTACTGAAGCTTTCTTT
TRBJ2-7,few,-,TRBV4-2,CASSQGLVNEQYF,TGTGCCAGCAGCCAAGGGCTAGTGAACGAGCAGTACTTC
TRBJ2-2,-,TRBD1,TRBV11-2,CASSFETGENTGELFF,TGTGCCAGCAGCTTCGAGACAGGGGAGAACACCGGGGAGCTGTTTTTT
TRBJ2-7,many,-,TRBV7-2,CASSTPAGRRSYEQYF,TGTGCCAGCAGCACCCCTGCCGGGCGGAGATCCTACGAGCAGTACTTC
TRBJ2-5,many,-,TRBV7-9,CASSLVHFQPEETQYF,TGTGCCAGCAGCTTAGTACACTTCCAGCCAGAAGAGACCCAGTACTTC
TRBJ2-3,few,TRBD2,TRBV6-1,CASRLWTGGADTQYF,TGTGCCAGCAGACTTTGGACGGGAGGGGCAGATACGCAGTATTTT
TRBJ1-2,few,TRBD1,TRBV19,CASSFARTGAGYTF,TGTGCCAGTAGTTTTGCCCGGACAGGGGCTGGCTACACCTTC
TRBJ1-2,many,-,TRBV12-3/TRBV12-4,CASSPSGSLYGYTF,TGTGCCAGCAGTCCCTCAGGGAGTTTATATGGCTACACCTTC
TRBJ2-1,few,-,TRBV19,CASSANYNEQFF,TGTGCCAGTAGCGCTAACTACAATGAGCAGTTCTTC
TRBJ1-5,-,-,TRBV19,CASTHAGQGYQPQHF,TGTGCCAGTACTCACGCGGGCCAGGGCTATCAGCCCCAGCATTTT
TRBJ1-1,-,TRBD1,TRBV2,CASSEQGDTEAFF,TGTGCCAGCAGTGAACAGGGGGACACTGAAGCTTTCTTT
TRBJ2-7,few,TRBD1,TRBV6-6,CASSSTGANYYEQYF,TGTGCCAGCAGTTCGACAGGGGCGAACTACTACGAGCAGTACTTC
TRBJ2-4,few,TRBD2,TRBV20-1,CSASRLTSAKNIQYF,TGCAGTGCTAGCCGTTTGACTAGCGCCAAAAACATTCAGTACTTC
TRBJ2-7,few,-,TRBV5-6,CASSLKRLGRLSYEQYF,TGTGCCAGCAGCTTGAAGCGCCTGGGGCGACTGTCCTACGAGCAGTACTTC
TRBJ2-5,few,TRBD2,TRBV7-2,CASSLGLLAGEETQYF,TGTGCCAGCAGCTTAGGTCTGCTAGCGGGAGAAGAGACCCAGTACTTC
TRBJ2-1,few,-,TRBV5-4,CASSLQINEQFF,TGTGCCAGCAGCTTACAGATCAATGAGCAGTTCTTC
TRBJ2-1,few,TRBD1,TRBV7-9,CASSLRGQGATYNEQFF,TGTGCCAGCAGCCTTCGGGGACAGGGGGCTACCTACAATGAGCAGTTCTTC
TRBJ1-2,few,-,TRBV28,CASSFPGADYGYTF,TGTGCCAGCAGTTTTCCGGGGGCGGACTATGGCTACACCTTC
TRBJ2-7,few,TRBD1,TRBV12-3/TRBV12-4,CASSLIQGQGREQYF,TGTGCCAGCAGTTTAATACAGGGACAGGGTCGCGAGCAGTACTTC
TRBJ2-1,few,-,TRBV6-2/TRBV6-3,CAISSWRNPEFF,TGTGCCATCAGCTCATGGCGGAACCCGGAGTTCTTC
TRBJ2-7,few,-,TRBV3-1,CASSLGVYEQYF,TGTGCCAGCAGCCTGGGGGTCTACGAGCAGTACTTC
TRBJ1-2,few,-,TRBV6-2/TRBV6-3,CASTRGSYGYTF,TGTGCCAGCACCAGGGGCAGCTATGGCTACACCTTC
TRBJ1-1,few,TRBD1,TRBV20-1,CSARTGRDTEAFF,TGCAGTGCTAGGACAGGGCGTGACACTGAAGCTTTCTTT
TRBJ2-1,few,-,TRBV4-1,CASSQAERNSYNEQFF,TGCGCCAGCAGCCAGGCGGAGCGCAACTCCTACAATGAGCAGTTCTTC